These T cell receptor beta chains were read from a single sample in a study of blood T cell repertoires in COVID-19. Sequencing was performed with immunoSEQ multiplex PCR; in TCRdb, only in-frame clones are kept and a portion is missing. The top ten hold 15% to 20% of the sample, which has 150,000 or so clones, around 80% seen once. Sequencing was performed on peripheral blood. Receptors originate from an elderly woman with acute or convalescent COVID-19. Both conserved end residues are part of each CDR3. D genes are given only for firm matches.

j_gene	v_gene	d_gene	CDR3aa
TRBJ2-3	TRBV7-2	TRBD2	CASSPTSGRTDTQYF
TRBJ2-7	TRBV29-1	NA	CSGSQGRGYEQYF
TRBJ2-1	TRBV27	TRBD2	CASRVGGNEQFF
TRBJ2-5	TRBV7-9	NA	CASSLFRGETQYF
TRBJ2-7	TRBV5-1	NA	CASSLDMTGLTYEQYF
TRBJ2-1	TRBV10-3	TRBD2	CAISEARPGAGGRNEQFF
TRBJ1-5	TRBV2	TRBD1	CATRPDFGQGGQPQHF
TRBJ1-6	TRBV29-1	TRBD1	CSASTGGIGSPLHF
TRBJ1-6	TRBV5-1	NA	CASSLTLGQLNSPLHF
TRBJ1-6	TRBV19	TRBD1	CASSTRTGNSPLHF
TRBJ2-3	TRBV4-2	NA	CASSLQRTDTQYF
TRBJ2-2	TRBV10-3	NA	CAIRQGNTGELFF
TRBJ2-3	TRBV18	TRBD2	CASSPDWAGARPDTQYF
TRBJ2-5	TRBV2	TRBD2	CASDLLAGEIQETQYF
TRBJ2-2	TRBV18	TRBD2	CASSPKPSGANTGELFF
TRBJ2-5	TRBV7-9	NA	CASSRPRLKETQYF
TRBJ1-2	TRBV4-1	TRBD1	CASSQGGTGGTLSSGGYTF
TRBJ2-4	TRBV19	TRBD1	CASSMSGGEPKNIQYF